The clone carrying this TCR beta chain has a handful of counts. Its antigen is unidentified. The data belong to a study of cytomegalovirus exposure and HLA in healthy donors. Study-wide context: Previous work identified 90 million to 130 million unique TCR beta sequences from 150 million to 200 million T cells. Unique TCRs numbering around 85 million, obtained from HLA-typed donors, made up an early data release.

PCR employed 60 Vbeta and 13 Jbeta primers. The table came from immunoSEQ multiplex PCR; TCRdb's copy has only in-frame clones and leaves some out. The data hold roughly 150,000 clones, with roughly 70% observed a single time. Trimming removed 5 bases at V and 1 base at J, with 9 bases between. CDR1 and CDR2 (germline): SGHRS, YFSETQ. CDR3 length: 13 amino acids. General observations from the study: Being indistinguishable, some V segments were excluded, TRBV6-2 and TRBV6-3 among them. For TCR beta chains, V- and J-gene trimming was later linked to a missense DCLRE1C variant.

The sequenced sample was PBMCs. The gene calls are TRBV5-1 and TRBJ1-2, with a tentative D call TRBD1 (5 bases). This TCR was sampled from a man between 25 and 39 years old in good health and CMV-seropositive. The CDR3 DNA reads as TGCGCCAGCAGGGGAGGGGATAACTATGGCTACACCTTC. Encoded protein: CASRGGDNYGYTF.